Listed here is a single T cell receptor beta chain. Its antigen is not known. CDR3 length: 15 residues. Germline V gene data show CDR1 as SGHAT and CDR2 as FQNNGV. Trimming shortened V by 5 bases and J by 6 bases, and 18 bases separated the two germline ends. TCRdb fed the reads into MiXCR, producing one record per CDR3 protein. The table records 230,000 or so distinct CDR3 sequences, approximately 40% of them present only once. The sample originates from a study of T cell repertoires in cytomegalovirus infection. Study-wide background: Indications came from public TCR beta signatures; they pointed to CMV infection and to a matching HLA type.

The material sequenced was CD8+ T cells from cultured PBMCs, taken from culture after CMV antigen stimulation. V gene TRBV11-2 combines with J gene TRBJ2-3, with a possible D match to TRBD1 (6 bases). The clonotype originates from a human donor in good health (CMV status not recorded). Some clones in this sample may be carry-over from other donors' samples. The CDR3 sequence is CASSPRGRTQDTQYF. CDR3 DNA: TGTGCCAGCAGCCCCAGGGGAAGAACACAGGATACGCAGTATTTT.